Each of the 13 T cell receptor beta chains below was sequenced from the same sample in a study of CXCR3-negative and CXCR3-positive naive CD8 T cells. No antigen has been identified for these receptors. Study-wide results and limits: The study found more hydrophobic TRB CDR3s in CXCR3-positive naive cells than in CXCR3-negative naive cells.

In preparing the TRB cDNA libraries, 5' RACE with UMI labels was used. TCRdb reworked the 5' RACE reads into one entry per CDR3 protein, no DNA. The sample holds roughly 99,000 distinct CDR3 sequences. Sequencing was done on a sample of naive CXCR3+ CD8+ T cells from blood. Noted subset: CD45RO-CCR7+CD27+CD95- naive CD8+ T cells expressing CXCR3 (TNR3+). The receptor source for this set is a human donor in good health. Some clones in this sample may be carry-over from other donors' samples.

The V call is TRBV20-1, the J call TRBJ1-5; TCRdb names TRBD1, which stays unverified in the absence of DNA. The CDR3 extends over 16 amino acids. The V gene's germline CDR1 is DFQATT and CDR2 SNEGSKA (reference sequence). The CDR3 loop is CSARDIGGKGNQPQHF.

The V call is TRBV20-1, the J call TRBJ2-7. Germline V CDR1 and CDR2: DFQATT, SNEGSKA (reference sequence). This CDR3 region has 14 residues. CDR3 sequence: CSAQRDERTYEQYF.

The chain recombines TRBV6-5 with TRBJ2-7; TCRdb picks TRBD1, but there is no DNA to check that call. Per the germline V gene, CDR1 is MNHEY and CDR2 is SVGAGI. The length of the CDR3 is 16 residues. CDR3 region: CANSYSSGTGDYEQYF.

The chain links TRBV6-6 to TRBJ2-5; TCRdb reports TRBD2, a call that lacks DNA to check it against. The CDR3 length is 14 residues. The germline gives CDR1 MNHNY, CDR2 SVGAGI (reference sequence). CDR3 sequence: CASRTLPLQETQYF.

The chain joins TRBV27 to TRBJ1-4. Germline assignment: CDR1 MNHEY and CDR2 SMNVEV (reference sequence). The CDR3 runs to 13 residues. CDR3 sequence reads: CASSFGPNEKLFF.

The rearrangement joins TRBV7-9 to TRBJ2-5; TCRdb's D call, TRBD1, is unchecked because there is no DNA. Germline-derived CDR1 and CDR2 are SEHNR and FQNEAQ (reference sequence). CDR3 length: 14 amino acids. The CDR3 is CASSPRGPEETQYF.

The rearrangement links TRBV11-3 to TRBJ2-5; TCRdb indicates TRBD2, and absent DNA this call remains unverified. The CDR3 loop spans 19 amino acids. The germline V gene has CDR1 SGHNT and CDR2 YENEEA. CDR3: CASRGSGTSGGSNVETQYF.

The V and J genes are TRBV29-1 and TRBJ2-7; TCRdb reports TRBD1, a call that lacks DNA to check it against. The CDR3 covers 14 residues. The V gene's germline CDR1 is SQVTM and CDR2 ANQGSEA. CDR3: CSVDGGDRSYEQYF.

The chain combines TRBV27 with TRBJ2-7; TCRdb outputs TRBD1, but without DNA this stays unchecked. Germline V gene data show CDR1 as MNHEY and CDR2 as SMNVEV (reference sequence). CDR3 length: 15 residues. The CDR3 protein is CASSLQGTGRYEQYF.

CDR3 amino acids: CASSLLNLNNEQFF. The gene calls are TRBV28 and TRBJ2-1. The CDR3 spans 14 residues. The germline V gene has CDR1 MDHEN and CDR2 SYDVKM.

V usage is TRBV7-9 and J usage is TRBJ1-1; no DNA is available, so the TRBD1 call from TCRdb remains unchecked. Germline V lookup: CDR1 SEHNR, CDR2 FQNEAQ (reference sequence). The CDR3 spans 15 residues. CDR3: CASSKGQGETPEAFF.

The V call is TRBV6-2 or TRBV6-3, the J call TRBJ2-7; absent DNA, TCRdb's TRBD1 call cannot be checked. The CDR3 runs to 13 residues. CDR1 MNHEY and CDR2 SVGEGT come from the germline V gene. This chain's CDR3 is CASSRTENYEQYF.

The chain carries TRBV20-1 and TRBJ1-1; TCRdb names TRBD1, which stays unverified in the absence of DNA. The CDR3 sequence is 16 residues long. Germline loops: CDR1 DFQATT, CDR2 SNEGSKA (reference sequence). CDR3: CSAKEFTPGMNTEAFF.